This TCR beta chain originates from a study of OX40 agonist ivuxolimab in advanced cancers. Study details: Patients received the agonistic anti-OX40 (CD134) antibody ivuxolimab. Patient treatment consisted of intravenous ivuxolimab administration every 2 weeks at 0.01 to 10 mg/kg.

Points from the study as a whole: Among the nonresponders, some also had low normalized T-cell clonal expansion.

As concerns this clone: Its antigen remains unidentified.

CDR1 MDHEN and CDR2 SYDVKM come from the germline V gene. The CDR3 sequence is 12 residues long. V dropped 8 bases and J dropped 4 bases, with 9 bases sitting between them. The method was immunoSEQ multiplex PCR; TCRdb's version includes in-frame clones alone and lacks a portion of them. The data show around 63,000 clones, 85% to 90% seen once. The clonotype originates from an adult with an advanced solid tumor such as melanoma, head and neck, liver or kidney cancer. The sequenced sample was CD4+ or CD8+ T cells sorted from blood, obtained in a trial of the OX40 agonist ivuxolimab. This sequence joins TRBV28 and TRBJ1-5; D possibly corresponds to TRBD1 (5 bases). The CDR3 is CASREGNQPQHF. CDR3 nucleotide sequence: TGTGCCAGCCGGGAGGGGAATCAGCCCCAGCATTTT.